Here is one T cell receptor beta chain with its context. This sample was taken from a study of blood T cell repertoires in COVID-19. Study-wide context: Material from acute and convalescent COVID-19 was sourced from the United States, Italy and Spain.

CDR3 length: 13 residues. V gave up 0 bases and J gave up 6 bases, with 7 bases separating them. The germline gives CDR1 LNHNV, CDR2 YYDKDF (reference sequence). Using immunoSEQ multiplex PCR, the repertoire was profiled, and TCRdb retains in-frame clones only, with some absent. There are tens of thousands of clones in the sample; 75% to 80% occur only once, and roughly a sixth lies in the top ten. The clonotype comes from a human donor in a cohort sampled during active COVID-19. The chain uses TRBV15 and TRBJ2-3; D unresolved. Sequencing was performed on peripheral blood. The DNA of the CDR3 is TGTGCCACCAGCAGAGACCCTTCGGATACGCAGTATTTT. Amino acid sequence: CATSRDPSDTQYF.